The T cell receptor beta chain under discussion was sequenced for a study of identical twins. Regarding the study as a whole: The study found that models underestimated out-of-frame TCR alpha sharing in monozygotic twins. The authors noted that invariant MAIT and iNKT cells could partly confound zero-insertion analyses.

About this clonotype: Its antigen is not known.

V lost 3 bases and J 2 bases, leaving 11 bases between the germline ends. The CDR3 length is 14 residues. A universal primer site arose from template switching, and cDNA bore unique molecular identifiers. TCRdb re-analysed the 5' RACE reads in MiXCR, keeping a single row per CDR3 protein. The profile shows roughly 1.6 million distinct CDR3 sequences, roughly a third of them singletons. The sample taken for sequencing was cord blood. J is TRBJ2-7 and V is TRBV12-3 or TRBV12-4; no reliable D call. This clonotype was obtained from a newborn girl in good health. CDR3 amino acids: CASSFRQAPYEQYF. DNA of the CDR3: TGTGCCAGCAGTTTTCGGCAGGCCCCCTACGAGCAGTACTTC.